This TCR beta chain was sequenced during a study of naive and memory T cell subsets listed by TCRdb under 2017. In the study overall: The study applied an open-source, UMI-based TCR alpha and beta sequencing pipeline to sorted naive and memory peripheral blood T cell subsets. Complete agreement was observed between the functional CMV T cell responses and the IgG serology results. RNA was DNase-treated and reverse transcribed with TCR constant-region primers, mostly using SuperScript III.

About this clonotype: Its antigen has not been determined. No base qualities exist here, and no much larger clone lies one base off it.

Separate amplification of TCR alpha and beta chain libraries was performed from the second PCR step onward. CMV status of each donor was established by measuring IFNgamma production from CD4+ T cells after fresh PBMCs were stimulated overnight with CMV viral lysate. Using Miltenyi beads, CD4 T cells were first positively selected, and CD8 T cells were then positively selected from the CD4-negative fraction. After staining for CD3, CD4, CD8, CD45RA, CD27 and a live/dead dye, cells were sorted on a BD Aria II into four subsets based on CD45RA and CD27. Three healthy volunteers provided blood, and the blood of each volunteer was split into CD4 and CD8 T cells and then into four differentiation subsets. About 110 ml of peripheral blood was drawn per donor, and PBMC were isolated by Ficoll-Paque PLUS density-gradient centrifugation. Sorted cells were lysed in RLT buffer, and RNA was extracted with a Qiagen RNeasy kit and stored at -80°C.

Relative to germline, V is 3 bases shorter and J is 3 bases shorter, with 15 bases between their ends. The cysteine opens and the phenylalanine closes a CDR3 of 15 amino acids. The sequence is cut down to CDR3 DNA, 45 bases in frame from base 1. To prepare the library, UMI-ligation and nested PCR was applied. The beta constant-region primer was an equimolar mix of two oligonucleotides covering both TRBC1 and TRBC2. A single-stranded oligonucleotide bearing the SP2 primer plus a 12-nucleotide UMI was ligated onto the 3' end of the cDNA by T4 RNA ligase 1. Four rounds of PCR were used to amplify ligated cDNA, with nested alpha and beta constant-region primers being used together with the SP2 primer. Incubation of the ligation reaction lasted roughly 19-25 hours at 16 degrees C. PCR2 was typically performed as a SYBR Green qPCR and was stopped at a predetermined threshold so that over-amplification was prevented. Apart from the first purification, every purification step used Agencourt AMPure XP magnetic beads. Library amounts were measured by Qubit and library quality was assessed on a TapeStation, where the main peak was expected at around 650 bp. The pooled libraries were sequenced on an Illumina MiSeq using v2 2x251 paired-end kits, which usually yielded about 0.85-2 million reads per sample. Each sample was pooled at approximately 4.3 nM, and roughly 5-7% PhiX was included to help cluster recognition. The authors' pipeline ran thus. FASTQ reads processed by Demultiplexor were assigned V and J genes by Decombinator through tag matching that tolerated a single base-pair mismatch. UMIs were used by Collapsinator to correct both sequencing errors and frequency errors arising from PCR heterogeneity. TCRs were translated and CDR3s were extracted from the conserved cysteine to the FGXG phenylalanine by CDR3Translator, with non-productive sequences being flagged. Gini, Shannon entropy and inverse Simpson indices were calculated on repertoires subsampled to equal numbers of UMI-defined TCRs. Clonotype abundance distributions were fitted to a power law by maximum likelihood within the linear range. On one naive CD8 sample, the pipeline and MIGEC gave similar UMI counts, unique TCR numbers and clonal distributions. Repertoires were searched for around 8,000 CMV-associated CDR3 sequences compiled from VDJdb and a published dataset. TCRdb trimmed the raw reads at Q25, called clones with MiXCR and kept productive beta chains. A single entry per CDR3 protein holds the most common genes and DNA from its merged rows. Clone size and V and J calls follow TCRdb, not the original study. Across this sample there are about 90,000 distinct CDR3 sequences, with 7% to 8% seen only once. The ten largest clonotypes hold 1.6% of the sample.

Results the study describes overall, beyond this receptor: Single alpha or beta chain sequences, rather than paired alpha/beta receptors, were used to define clonotypes. The repertoire findings for the naive and memory subsets could not be validated, as no ground truth was available. RNA-based TCR counts may be affected by expression changes linked to T cell activation and differentiation. Following error correction, more than 95% of naive TCR sequences occurred only once, which made naive abundance distributions much steeper than those of memory subsets. In both CD4 and CD8 cells, going from naive through CM, EM and EMRA, the Gini index went up while Shannon and inverse Simpson diversity went down. TCR abundance followed a power law with an exponent that was different for naive and memory subsets but consistent across the three individuals.

The receptor comes from a human donor in good health. The chain links TRBV12-3 or TRBV12-4 with TRBJ2-7, with the D gene too uncertain to name. Sequenced input: central memory CD4+ T cells from blood. Interpreted using the paper, the cell subset or site label stands for: central memory, CD45RA- CD27+. The CDR3 reads CASSFAMGMRYEQYF. The sequenced DNA: TGTGCCAGCAGTTTTGCGATGGGAATGCGCTACGAGCAGTACTTC.